What follows are 14 T cell receptor beta chains derived from one specimen sequenced in a study of cytomegalovirus exposure and HLA in healthy donors. Use of 60 Vbeta and 13 Jbeta primers characterized the PCR. The data were produced by immunoSEQ multiplex PCR, yet TCRdb's version contains in-frame clones alone and is incomplete. The sample holds more than 140,000 clones, roughly 75% seen once. The sequencing input was PBMCs. These receptors all come from a man aged 35 to 55 in good health and CMV-seronegative.

About this clone itself: The CDR3 carries no conserved terminal phenylalanine or tryptophan, so it likely arises from a read error. The V and J genes are TRBV19 and TRBJ1-2; TRBD1 agrees at 9 bases. The J segment lost 7 bases and the V segment lost 3 bases, leaving 9 bases of the junction unmatched. CDR1 is LNHDA, CDR2 SQIVND, per germline (reference sequence). CDR3 length: 15 residues. CDR3 DNA sequence: TGTGCCAGTAGTATTAGAAGGGACAGGGATCGTGGCTACACCGTC. This codes for CASSIRRDRDRGYTV.

V and J are TRBV14 and TRBJ1-6; 7 bases line up with TRBD1. CDR1 is SGHDN, CDR2 FVKESK, per germline. The CDR3 loop spans 19 amino acids. V dropped 3 bases and J dropped 0; count of bases not matched to a gene: 11. The CDR3 DNA reads as TGTGCCAGCAGCCAGGGGGGCAACACAGGGGACTCCTATAATTCACCCCTCCACTTT. Its protein is CASSQGGNTGDSYNSPLHF.

The chain combines TRBV5-1 with TRBJ1-1, with TRBD1 matching over 12 bases. CDR3 length: 18 residues. Trimming cost V 2 bases and J 4 bases; bases outside gene matches: 12. CDR1 and CDR2 (germline): SGHRS, YFSETQ. The CDR3 reads CASSFLPGQGAQSTEAFF. In DNA form, the CDR3 reads TGCGCCAGCAGCTTCCTACCGGGACAGGGGGCGCAATCCACTGAAGCTTTCTTT.

The V and J genes are TRBV10-2 and TRBJ1-1; D is ambiguous. In germline, CDR1 is WSHSY, CDR2 SAAADI. The germline V and J ends were trimmed by 4 bases and 2 bases, with 8 bases remaining between them. This CDR3 is 13 amino acids long. CDR3 DNA sequence: TGCGCCAGCAGTGTCCAACTTAACACTGAAGCTTTCTTT. Its translation: CASSVQLNTEAFF.

CDR3: CASSRRPTGPLEFTEAFF. The CDR3 DNA sequence: TGTGCCAGTTCCCGCCGGCCAACAGGGCCTCTGGAGTTCACTGAAGCTTTCTTT. V is TRBV7-9 and J is TRBJ1-1; possible D gene TRBD1, 6 bases. Germline values: CDR1 SEHNR, CDR2 FQNEAQ (reference sequence). The CDR3 runs to 18 residues. V lost 9 bases and J 4 bases, leaving 30 bases between the germline ends.

V and J are TRBV19 and TRBJ1-2, with a weak D call TRBD1 (5 bases). Germline V lookup: CDR1 LNHDA, CDR2 SQIVND (reference sequence). The CDR3 is 15 amino acids. Trimming took 8 bases from V and 4 from J, leaving 20 bases between them. CDR3 region: CASGAATAAIYGYTF. The DNA for the CDR3 is TGTGCCAGTGGGGCAGCCACTGCCGCGATCTATGGCTACACCTTC.

Here the CDR3 reads CASGGLAGSTDTQYF. The CDR3 DNA reads TGTGCCAGCGGGGGACTAGCGGGGAGCACAGATACGCAGTATTTT. The chain is built from TRBV6-1 and TRBJ2-3, with 13 bases fitting TRBD2. Trimming at V came to 8 bases and at J to 0 bases, leaving 2 bases not matched to a gene. The CDR3 spans 15 residues. Germline CDR1 reads MNHNS; CDR2 reads SASEGT.

This clone has just a few counts. The chain couples TRBV6-5 to TRBJ1-2, with 7 bases fitting TRBD1. Trimming cost V 4 bases and J 6 bases; bases outside gene matches: 2. This CDR3 is 12 amino acids long. Germline assignment: CDR1 MNHEY and CDR2 SVGAGI. The CDR3 spells CASSSQGNGYTF. In DNA, the CDR3 is TGTGCCAGCAGTTCACAGGGGAATGGCTACACCTTC.

This chain joins TRBV4-1 and TRBJ2-2; 7 positions match TRBD2. CDR3 length equals 14 residues. Germline loops: CDR1 MGHRA, CDR2 YSYEKL. J was trimmed by 4 bases and V by 4 bases; bases with no gene match: 3. The CDR3 spells CASSRGGSTGELFF. In DNA form, the CDR3 reads TGCGCCAGCAGCCGGGGGGGATCCACCGGGGAGCTGTTTTTT.

J is TRBJ1-2 and V is TRBV4-3; possible D gene TRBD1, 6 bases. Germline V gene lookup returns CDR1 LGHNA and CDR2 YSLEER. CDR3 length: 15 amino acids. V shed 4 bases and J shed 2 bases, with 14 bases lying between them. CDR3: CASSRQQTGNYGYTF. In nucleotides, the CDR3 is TGCGCCAGCAGCCGACAACAAACAGGGAACTATGGCTACACCTTC.

This clone was observed a handful of times. The CDR3 protein is CASSGRTEIRGETQYF. The CDR3 DNA sequence: TGTGCCAGCAGCGGCCGGACAGAGATAAGGGGAGAGACCCAGTACTTC. The rearrangement links TRBV5-6 to TRBJ2-5, with D possibly being TRBD1 (6 bases). The CDR3 length is 16 residues. Germline CDR1 SGHDT, CDR2 YYEEEE. V shed 4 bases and J shed 4 bases, with 20 bases lying between them. Looking up the rest from reference TRBV5-6 and TRBJ2-5 gives the full variable domain: DAGVTQSPTHLIKTRGQQVTLRCSPKSGHDTVSWYQQALGQGPQFIFQYYEEEERQRGNFPDRFSGHQFPNYSSELNVNALLLGDSALYLCASSGRTEIRGETQYFGPGTRLLVL.

This sequence joins TRBV7-2 and TRBJ2-3, with TRBD2 matching over 13 bases. Germline V gene sequence: CDR1 SGHTA, CDR2 FQGNSA. V shed 5 bases and J 6 bases; nucleotides not matched to a gene: 17. The CDR3 spans 19 residues. CDR3 sequence reads: CASSRRKGTSGVEWDTQYF. For the CDR3, the DNA is TGTGCCAGCAGCCGAAGGAAAGGGACTAGCGGGGTGGAGTGGGATACGCAGTATTTT.

The chain combines TRBV7-6 with TRBJ2-1, with 7 bases aligning to TRBD1. Per the germline V gene, CDR1 is SGHVS and CDR2 is FNYEAQ. V lost 4 bases to trimming and J lost 6 bases; unmatched junction nucleotides: 3. This CDR3 is 13 amino acids long. CDR3 bases: TGTGCCAGCAGCTCCGACAGGGTCAATGAGCAGTTCTTC. It specifies CASSSDRVNEQFF.

This clone was detected only a few times. The chain joins TRBV7-2 to TRBJ1-1; the D is unclear. CDR3 size: 10 residues. Trimming took 5 bases from V and 10 from J, leaving 8 bases between them. Germline CDR1 and CDR2: SGHTA and FQGNSA. Here the CDR3 DNA reads TGTGCCAGCAGCGGTGGAGCAGCTTTCTTT. This translates into CASSGGAAFF.